This entry features one T cell receptor (beta chain) sequence. Authors' methods: Amplification of reference gene primers provided the estimated nucleated cell counts. The data were produced by immunoSEQ multiplex PCR, yet TCRdb's version contains in-frame clones alone and is incomplete. V, J and clone size were drawn from that table, and D and trimming were deduced from the DNA. The sample has 200,000 to 250,000 clones, approximately 80% seen once. The data belong to a study of blood T cell repertoires in COVID-19. Study at large: The United States, Italy and Spain provided the acute and convalescent COVID-19 samples. T cells, B-cell-depleted T cells, or PBMCs supplied cDNA or gDNA.

V shed 0 bases and J 9 bases; nucleotides not matched to a gene: 8. The CDR3 is 15 residues long. This chain connects TRBV5-3 to TRBJ1-5, with 8 positions matching TRBD1. TRBV5-3 is placed among ORFs of uncertain function. The sequence came from a man in his fifties with active or convalescent COVID-19. The material sequenced was peripheral blood. CDR3 in DNA: TGTGCCAGAAGCTTGGGGGGACAGGCACCACGGCCCCAGCATTTT. Translation: CARSLGGQAPRPQHF.